This TCR beta chain was sequenced for a study of shared clonotypes between healthy human individuals. The study, taken as a whole, reports: The rarefaction results pointed to incomplete sorted-subset sequencing despite large depth.

Trimming left V 7 bases short and J 0 bases short, with 9 bases between. Germline V gene lookup returns CDR1 SGHAT and CDR2 FQNNGV. The CDR3 runs 13 residues. To note about this clone: Its antigen remains unidentified.

This table comes from immunoSEQ multiplex PCR, and its TCRdb copy is limited to in-frame clones, with some not included. The table lists roughly 2.6 million clones, 85% to 95% of them singletons. Sequenced: naive CD4+ T cells sorted from blood. Specified subset: CD45RA+ positively selected. The chain carries TRBV11-2 and TRBJ1-1; TRBD1 might be the D (5 bases). The TCR was taken from a man aged 18 to 35 in good health. The CDR3 loop reads CASTVTVNTEAFF. The CDR3 DNA follows: TGTGCCAGCACCGTGACAGTGAACACTGAAGCTTTCTTT.